This T cell receptor (beta chain) appears in the sequencing data of a study of tumor-infiltrating lymphocytes in primary liver carcinoma. CDR3 length equals 19 residues. Looked up from germline, CDR1 is MDHEN and CDR2 is SYDVKM. Researchers generated TCR beta cDNA from approximately 500 ng of total RNA, relying on a constant-region primer. Three nested multiplex PCR rounds, a slightly modified ARM-PCR method, built the TCR beta libraries. Each of the first two PCR rounds ran approximately 11 cycles with TRBV1-TRBV30 forward and C-beta reverse primers. Each CDR3 protein gets one entry after TCRdb re-called the multiplex PCR reads with MiXCR. The sample records tens of thousands of distinct CDR3 sequences, 71% being singletons. Concerning this clonotype: This clone may be a read error of a much larger clone one base away.

The study co-extracted DNA and RNA from approximately 20-30 mg of unsorted bulk tissue. The receptor was isolated from an older woman with primary liver carcinoma and hepatitis B virus infection. Sample: liver tumor tissue from sampling region 4. The subset: tumor region T4, right-lateral pole. The V gene is TRBV28, the J gene TRBJ2-7, with D unclear. CDR3 nucleotides: TGTGTCAGCAGCTCTACCGGTGGGCACCAGCCTGGGCGCCTCTACGAGCAGTACTTC. This sequence encodes CVSSSTGGHQPGRLYEQYF.